The following is a T cell receptor beta chain sequence with its context. The entry originates in a study of CD8 T cells in Susac syndrome. V was shortened by 7 bases and J by 0 bases, with 16 bases between the two germline ends. Germline assignment: CDR1 MNHEY and CDR2 SVGEGT. The CDR3 runs to 15 residues. Random hexamers were used to reverse transcribe about 0.5 to 1 ug of RNA. TCRdb called the immunoSEQ multiplex PCR reads again in MiXCR, with one record for every CDR3 protein. Of about 130,000 distinct CDR3 sequences detected, about 93% appear once; the ten largest clones hold about 0.23%. Sequencing used CD8+ T cells from PBMCs. This clonotype originated in a human donor with multiple sclerosis. The chain couples TRBV6-2 or TRBV6-3 to TRBJ2-7; D may be TRBD1 or TRBD2 (5 bases each). The CDR3 region is CASTIRRGASYEQYF. The CDR3 DNA follows: TGTGCCAGCACGATTCGCCGGGGCGCCTCCTACGAGCAGTACTTC.